This TCR beta chain is from a study of Ad26.COV2.S vaccination and SARS-CoV-2 variants. Turning to the study itself: Enrollment placed the donor in the COV1001 Ad26.COV2.S trial arm. Doses of Ad26.COV2.S were injected into muscle once or twice, 56 days apart.

This clone was detected a few times. Its antigen is unknown. General observations from the study: Vaccinees displayed broader spike-specific TCR repertoires than placebo recipients.

As for treatment: about 20 received Ad26.COV2.S at low or high dose, single or two shots; five or six received placebo; per-sample allocation not given. Sampling took place 63 days after the first vaccine or placebo injection. An adult aged 18-55 years in Boston served as the donor. Data came from immunoSEQ multiplex PCR; TCRdb stores just in-frame clones and leaves some out. The data contain about 680,000 clones, more than 80% of them singletons. The specimen was peripheral blood, collected in a trial of Ad26.COV2.S vaccine versus placebo. This TCR came from a person aged 18 to 65 who received the Ad26.COV2.S COVID-19 vaccine or a placebo.

CDR3 in amino acids: CSVSTGKNYGYTF. Here the CDR3 DNA reads TGCAGCGTTTCGACAGGGAAAAACTATGGCTACACCTTC. This chain uses TRBV29-1 with TRBJ1-2; 7 bases line up with TRBD1. The trim removed 5 bases at V and 2 bases at J, leaving 5 bases unmatched. This CDR3 region has 13 residues. Per germline, CDR1 SQVTM and CDR2 ANQGSEA.